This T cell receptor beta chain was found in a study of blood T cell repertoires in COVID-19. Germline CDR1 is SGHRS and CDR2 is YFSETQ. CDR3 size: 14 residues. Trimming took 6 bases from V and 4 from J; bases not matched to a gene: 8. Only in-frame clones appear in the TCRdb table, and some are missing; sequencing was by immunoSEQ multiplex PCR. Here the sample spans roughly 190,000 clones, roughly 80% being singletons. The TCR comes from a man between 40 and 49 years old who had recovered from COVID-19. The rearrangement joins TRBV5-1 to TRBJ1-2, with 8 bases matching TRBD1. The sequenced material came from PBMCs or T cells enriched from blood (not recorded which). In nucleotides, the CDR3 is TGCGCCAGCACCCCTTTAGGGACAGGCTATGGCTACACCTTC. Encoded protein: CASTPLGTGYGYTF.